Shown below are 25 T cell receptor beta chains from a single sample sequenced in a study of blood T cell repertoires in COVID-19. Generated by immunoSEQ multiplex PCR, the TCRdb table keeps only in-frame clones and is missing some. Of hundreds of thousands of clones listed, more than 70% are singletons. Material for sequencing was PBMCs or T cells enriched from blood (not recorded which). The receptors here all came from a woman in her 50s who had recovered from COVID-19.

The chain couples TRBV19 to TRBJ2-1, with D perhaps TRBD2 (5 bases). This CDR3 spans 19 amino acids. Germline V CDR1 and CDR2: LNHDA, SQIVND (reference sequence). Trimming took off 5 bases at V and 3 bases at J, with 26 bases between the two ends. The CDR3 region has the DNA TGTGCCAGTAGTGACCCGTTTTCGGGATCATTTTCACACTACAATGAGCAGTTCTTC. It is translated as CASSDPFSGSFSHYNEQFF.

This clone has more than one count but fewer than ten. CDR3 nucleotide sequence: TGCGCCAGCAGCGAGAACGCTGCGGGCTACACCTTC. It specifies CASSENAAGYTF. This chain links TRBV5-1 with TRBJ1-2; no clear D gene. The germline V gene has CDR1 SGHRS and CDR2 YFSETQ. The CDR3 covers 12 residues. V was shortened by 4 bases and J by 8 bases, with 12 bases between the two germline ends.

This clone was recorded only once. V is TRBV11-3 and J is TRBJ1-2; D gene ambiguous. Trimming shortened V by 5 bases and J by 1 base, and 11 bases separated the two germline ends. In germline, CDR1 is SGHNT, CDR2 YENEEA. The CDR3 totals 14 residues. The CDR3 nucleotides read TGTGCCAGCAGCCCTTTCACCAGTAACTATGGCTACACCTTC. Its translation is CASSPFTSNYGYTF. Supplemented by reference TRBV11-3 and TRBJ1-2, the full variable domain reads EAGVVQSPRYKIIEKKQPVAFWCNPISGHNTLYWYLQNLGQGPELLIRYENEEAVDDSQLPKDRFSAERLKGVDSTLKIQPAELGDSAVYLCASSPFTSNYGYTFGSGTRLTVV.

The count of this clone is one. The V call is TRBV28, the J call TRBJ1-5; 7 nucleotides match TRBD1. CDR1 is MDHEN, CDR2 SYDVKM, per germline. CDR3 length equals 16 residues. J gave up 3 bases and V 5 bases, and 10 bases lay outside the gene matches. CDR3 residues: CASSTHGQGVNQPQHF. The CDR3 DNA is TGTGCCAGCAGTACCCACGGGCAGGGGGTCAATCAGCCCCAGCATTTT.

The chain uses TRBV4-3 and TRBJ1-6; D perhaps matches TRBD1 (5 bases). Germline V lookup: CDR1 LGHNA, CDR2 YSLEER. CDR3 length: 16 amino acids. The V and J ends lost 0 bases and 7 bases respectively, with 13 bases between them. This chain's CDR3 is CASSQDGGGGNSPLHF. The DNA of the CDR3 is TGCGCCAGCAGCCAAGACGGCGGGGGAGGGAATTCACCCCTCCACTTT.

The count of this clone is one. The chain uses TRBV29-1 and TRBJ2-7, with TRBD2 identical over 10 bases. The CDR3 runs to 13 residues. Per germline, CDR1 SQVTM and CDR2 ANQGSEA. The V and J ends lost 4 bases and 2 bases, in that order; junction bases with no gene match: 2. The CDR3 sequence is CSVVLAGAYEQYF. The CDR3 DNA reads TGCAGCGTTGTCCTAGCGGGAGCCTACGAGCAGTACTTC.

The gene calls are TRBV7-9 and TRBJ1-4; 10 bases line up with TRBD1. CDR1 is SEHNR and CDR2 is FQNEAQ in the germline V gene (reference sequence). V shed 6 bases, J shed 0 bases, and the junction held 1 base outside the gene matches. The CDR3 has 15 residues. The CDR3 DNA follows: TGTGCCAGCAGAGGACAGGGGGCAACTAATGAAAAACTGTTTTTT. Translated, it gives CASRGQGATNEKLFF.

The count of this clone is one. This chain's CDR3 is CASGPTNEKLFF. In DNA form, the CDR3 reads TGTGCCAGCGGGCCAACTAATGAAAAACTGTTTTTT. The chain employs TRBV18 and TRBJ1-4; the D is unclear. The CDR3 is 12 amino acids. The germline V gene encodes CDR1 KGHSH and CDR2 LQKENI. Deletions cut 8 bases from V and 0 bases from J, with 4 bases between.

The CDR3 region is CASSHGILNTEAFF. CDR3 coding DNA: TGCGCCAGCAGCCACGGGATTTTGAACACTGAAGCTTTCTTT. The rearrangement uses TRBV4-3 and TRBJ1-1; no definite D call. Trimming stripped 3 bases from V and 0 bases from J, with 8 bases between. This CDR3 has 14 amino acids. The germline gives CDR1 LGHNA, CDR2 YSLEER.

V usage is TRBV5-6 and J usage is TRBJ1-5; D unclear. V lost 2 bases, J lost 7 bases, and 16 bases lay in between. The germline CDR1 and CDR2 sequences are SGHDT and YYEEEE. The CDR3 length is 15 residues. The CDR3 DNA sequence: TGTGCCAGCAGCTTCTATTCGGGTCGGGAACAGCCCCAGCATTTT. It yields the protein CASSFYSGREQPQHF.

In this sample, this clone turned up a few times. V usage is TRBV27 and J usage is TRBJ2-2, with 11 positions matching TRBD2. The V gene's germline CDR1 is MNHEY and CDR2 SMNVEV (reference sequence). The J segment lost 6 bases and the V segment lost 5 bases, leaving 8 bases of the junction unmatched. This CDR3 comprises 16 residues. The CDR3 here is CASSNLAGGGAGELFF. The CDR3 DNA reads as TGTGCCAGCAGTAATTTAGCGGGAGGGGGTGCCGGGGAGCTGTTTTTT.

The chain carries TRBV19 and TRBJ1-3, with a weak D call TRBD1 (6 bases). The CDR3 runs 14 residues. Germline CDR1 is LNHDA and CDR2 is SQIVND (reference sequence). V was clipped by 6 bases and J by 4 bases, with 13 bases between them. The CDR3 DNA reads TGTGCCAGTAGGAACAGGGCAGACGGAAACACCATATATTTT. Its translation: CASRNRADGNTIYF.

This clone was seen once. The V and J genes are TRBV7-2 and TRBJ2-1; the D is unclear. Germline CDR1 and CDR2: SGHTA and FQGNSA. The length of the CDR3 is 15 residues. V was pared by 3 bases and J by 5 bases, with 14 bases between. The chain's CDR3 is CASSFDRLRDNEQFF. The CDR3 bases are TGTGCCAGCAGCTTCGATCGACTCCGCGACAATGAGCAGTTCTTC.

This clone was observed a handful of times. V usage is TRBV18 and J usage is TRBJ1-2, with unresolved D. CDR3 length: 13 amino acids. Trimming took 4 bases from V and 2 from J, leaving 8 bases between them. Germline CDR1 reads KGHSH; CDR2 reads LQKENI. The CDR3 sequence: CASSLAENYGYTF. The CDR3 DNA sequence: TGTGCCAGCTCACTGGCAGAAAACTATGGCTACACCTTC.

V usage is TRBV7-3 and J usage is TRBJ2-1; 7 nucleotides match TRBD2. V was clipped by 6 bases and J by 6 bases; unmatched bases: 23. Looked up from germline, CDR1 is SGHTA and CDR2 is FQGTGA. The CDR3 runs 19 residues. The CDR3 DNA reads TGTGCCAGCAGTGAGGGACTTGCGGGAGCGGCCCCGTCCAGCAATGAGCAGTTCTTC. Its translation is CASSEGLAGAAPSSNEQFF.

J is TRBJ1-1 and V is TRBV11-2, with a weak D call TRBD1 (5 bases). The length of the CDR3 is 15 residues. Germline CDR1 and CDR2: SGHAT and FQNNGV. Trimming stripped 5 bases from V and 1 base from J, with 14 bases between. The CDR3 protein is CASSPQGGQNTEAFF. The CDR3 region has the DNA TGTGCCAGCAGCCCCCAGGGAGGACAGAACACTGAAGCTTTCTTT.

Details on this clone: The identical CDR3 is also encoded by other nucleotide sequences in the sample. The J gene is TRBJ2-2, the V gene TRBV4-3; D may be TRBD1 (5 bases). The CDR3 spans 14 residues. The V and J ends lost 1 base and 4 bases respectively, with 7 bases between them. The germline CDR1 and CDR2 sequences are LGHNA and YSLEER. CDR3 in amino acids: CASSQAGSTGELFF. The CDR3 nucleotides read TGCGCCAGCAGCCAAGCAGGGTCCACCGGGGAGCTGTTTTTT.

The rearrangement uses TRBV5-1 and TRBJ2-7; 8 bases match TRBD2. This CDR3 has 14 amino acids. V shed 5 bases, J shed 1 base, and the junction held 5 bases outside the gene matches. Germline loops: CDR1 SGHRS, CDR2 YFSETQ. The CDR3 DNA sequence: TGCGCCAGCAGTGGACTAGCAGCATCCTACGAGCAGTACTTC. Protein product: CASSGLAASYEQYF.

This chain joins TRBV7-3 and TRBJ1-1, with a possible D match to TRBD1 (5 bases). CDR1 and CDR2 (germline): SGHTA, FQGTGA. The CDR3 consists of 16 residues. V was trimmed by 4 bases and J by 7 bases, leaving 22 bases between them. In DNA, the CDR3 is TGTGCCAGCAGCTCCGGGGGAGGGAAGGCGGGACTTGAAGCTTTCTTT. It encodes CASSSGGGKAGLEAFF.

In DNA form, the CDR3 reads TGTGCCAGCAGTCTCGGTTGGGAAGCTTTCTTT. Translation: CASSLGWEAFF. V is TRBV28 and J is TRBJ1-1; D is ambiguous. The germline V and J ends were trimmed by 5 bases and 8 bases, with 9 bases remaining between them. In germline, CDR1 is MDHEN, CDR2 SYDVKM. The CDR3 is made up of 11 amino acids.

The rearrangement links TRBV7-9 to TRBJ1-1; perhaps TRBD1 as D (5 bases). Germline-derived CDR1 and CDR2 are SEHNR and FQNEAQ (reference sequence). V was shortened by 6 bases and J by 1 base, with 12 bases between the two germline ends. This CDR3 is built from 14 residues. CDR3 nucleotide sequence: TGTGCCAGCAGGCCAGGACACCCGAACACTGAAGCTTTCTTT. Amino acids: CASRPGHPNTEAFF.

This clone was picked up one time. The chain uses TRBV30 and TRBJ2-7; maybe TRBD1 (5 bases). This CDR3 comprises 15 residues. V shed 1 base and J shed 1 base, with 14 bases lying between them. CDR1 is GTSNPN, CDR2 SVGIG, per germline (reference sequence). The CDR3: CAWSAGQGRSYEQYF. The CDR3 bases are TGTGCCTGGAGTGCCGGGCAGGGTCGGTCCTACGAGCAGTACTTC.

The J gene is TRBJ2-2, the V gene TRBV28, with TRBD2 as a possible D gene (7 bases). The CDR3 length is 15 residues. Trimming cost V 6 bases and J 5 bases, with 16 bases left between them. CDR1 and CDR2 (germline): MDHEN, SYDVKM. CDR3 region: CASREGGLMTGELFF. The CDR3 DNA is TGTGCCAGCAGGGAGGGGGGACTAATGACCGGGGAGCTGTTTTTT.

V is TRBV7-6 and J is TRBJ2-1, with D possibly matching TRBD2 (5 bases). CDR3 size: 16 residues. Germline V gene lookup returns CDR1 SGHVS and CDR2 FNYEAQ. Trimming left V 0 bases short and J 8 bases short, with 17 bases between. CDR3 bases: TGTGCCAGCAGCTTAGCGTACCGGGGTAAGGGCGATGAGCAGTTCTTC. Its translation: CASSLAYRGKGDEQFF.

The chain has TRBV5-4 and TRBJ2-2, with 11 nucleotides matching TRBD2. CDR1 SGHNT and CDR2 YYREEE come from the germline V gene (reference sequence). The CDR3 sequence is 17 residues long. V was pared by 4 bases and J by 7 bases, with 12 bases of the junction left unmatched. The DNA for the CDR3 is TGTGCCAGCAGCCTAGGGACTAGCGGTCAAATATTCGGGGAGCTGTTTTTT. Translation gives CASSLGTSGQIFGELFF.